This T cell receptor beta chain was sequenced during a study of CD8 T cells in ankylosing spondylitis. The table lists this clonotype with many counts. As yet, its antigen is unknown. TCRdb reprocessed the 5' RACE reads via MiXCR and lists one record per CDR3 protein. The data show more than 600,000 distinct CDR3 sequences, with roughly 19% seen just once and about 20% held by the top ten. The V end lost 2 bases, the J end lost 2 bases, and 15 bases lay between the germline ends. CDR1 is SGHDN and CDR2 is FVKESK in the germline V gene. CDR3 length: 16 amino acids. Findings and caveats of the study: Matched ankylosing spondylitis synovial fluid reportedly contained a significantly enriched population of disease-linked clones. Clones linked to disease, bearing a CD8+ phenotype, were relatively rare in peripheral blood. Earlier literature documents some of the motif variants in reactive arthritis synovial fluid and blood. Ankylosing spondylitis blood appeared to carry a characteristic TCR beta motif of roughly 8 highly homologous variants.

The TCR was taken from a male donor with ankylosing spondylitis. The sample consisted of blood, either unsorted or a sorted T cell fraction (not recorded which). The chain recombines TRBV14 with TRBJ1-2, with D perhaps matching TRBD1 (5 bases). The CDR3 is CASSQSAGIRNYGYTF. The CDR3 DNA follows: TGTGCCAGCAGCCAATCGGCAGGGATTCGAAACTATGGCTACACCTTC.